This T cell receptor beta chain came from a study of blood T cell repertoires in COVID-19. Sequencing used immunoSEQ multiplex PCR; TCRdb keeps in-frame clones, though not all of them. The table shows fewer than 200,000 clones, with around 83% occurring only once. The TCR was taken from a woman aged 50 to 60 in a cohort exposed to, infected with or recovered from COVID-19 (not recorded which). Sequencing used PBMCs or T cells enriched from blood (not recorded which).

The CDR3 region is CASRGGQVTTNEKLFF. CDR3 sequence (DNA): TGTGCCAGCAGGGGGGGACAGGTCACAACTAATGAAAAACTGTTTTTT. The V call is TRBV2, the J call TRBJ1-4, with 8 bases lining up with TRBD1. CDR1 and CDR2 (germline): SNHLY, FYNNEI. J was trimmed by 0 bases and V by 6 bases; bases with no gene match: 6. This CDR3 has 16 residues.